This T cell receptor (beta chain) comes out of a study of blood T cell repertoires in COVID-19 (TCRdb year 2020). Regarding the research as a whole: Samples covering the acute and convalescent phases of COVID-19 were provided by collaborators in the United States, Italy and Spain. Samples came from the ongoing ImmuneRACE study (first 160 participants) plus 1,254 subjects from 6 global collaborators. Nearly every sample came with metadata listing a de-identified subject ID, COVID-19 status, age in years and sex. The prospective study material was composed of cDNA or gDNA derived from T cells, B-cell-depleted T cells, or PBMCs. The repertoires were released in a freely available public database meant as a resource for research on the immune response to SARS-CoV-2. Where HLA class I and class II types were available, the types were taken from metadata supplied by the sample provider, not from assay-based typing. Subjects who had been exposed to COVID-19, were actively infected with it, or had recovered from it provided the deeply sampled blood TCRbeta repertoires that made up the dataset. The paper as a whole reports these results and caveats: The quantity of clinical and demographic metadata differed by source and by participant and was supplied without curation.

A remark on this clone: The specificity of this receptor is unknown. Per-base quality was not reported, and no clone a single base away is much larger than it.

The collaborating institutions used their own protocols to collect whole blood in K2EDTA tubes. For TCRbeta analysis, collaborator samples were shipped as frozen whole blood, as isolated PBMCs, or as DNA extracted from either sample type. The immunoSEQ Assay, a bias-controlled multiplex PCR, was used to amplify TCRbeta CDR3 regions from genomic DNA. From the authors' description of their analysis: Nucleated cell counts per sample were estimated from amplification of reference gene primers within the assay. To quantify the absolute abundance of each unique TCRbeta CDR3 rearrangement, sequence reads were collapsed and filtered. Productive Simpson clonality was computed per sample as the square root of Simpson's diversity index over productive rearrangements. In its TCRdb copy, this immuneACCESS table keeps in-frame sequences only and misses some clones. Where compared with another copy, unresolved V genes explain less than half of these, and the others have no known cause. The V and J calls and the clone size are those of that table, but D and trimming were determined from the DNA. Present in this sample are about 160,000 clones, about 88% of which were seen just once. Approximately 0.99% of the sample lies in the top ten.

The CDR3 sequence holds 17 residues, the cysteine and phenylalanine included. CDR3 DNA is the only sequence kept; it has 51 bases, read in frame from the first base. Taken from the germline V gene, the CDR1 and CDR2 loops are SGHAT and FQNNGV. V and J lose 0 bases and 0 bases, and a span of 14 bases separates them. The sequencing sample was made of peripheral blood. This sequence originates from a man in his forties with acute or convalescent COVID-19. The rearranged chain carries TRBV11-2 and TRBJ2-5; a tentative D match to TRBD2 spans 5 bases. In nucleotides, the sequence is TGTGCCAGCAGCTTAGATTCGGGGAATTGGTACCAAGAGACCCAGTACTTC. Its translation is CASSLDSGNWYQETQYF.